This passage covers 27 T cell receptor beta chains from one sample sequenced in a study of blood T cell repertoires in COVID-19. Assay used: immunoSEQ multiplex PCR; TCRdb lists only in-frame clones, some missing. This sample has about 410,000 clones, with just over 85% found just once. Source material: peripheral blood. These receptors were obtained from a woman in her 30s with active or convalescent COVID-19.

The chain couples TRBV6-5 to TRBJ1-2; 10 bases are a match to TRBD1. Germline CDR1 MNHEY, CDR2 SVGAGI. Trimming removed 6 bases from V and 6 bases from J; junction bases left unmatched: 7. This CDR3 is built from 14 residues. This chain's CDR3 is CASRDLDRGNGYTF. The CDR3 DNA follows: TGTGCCAGCAGGGACCTGGACAGGGGGAATGGCTACACCTTC.

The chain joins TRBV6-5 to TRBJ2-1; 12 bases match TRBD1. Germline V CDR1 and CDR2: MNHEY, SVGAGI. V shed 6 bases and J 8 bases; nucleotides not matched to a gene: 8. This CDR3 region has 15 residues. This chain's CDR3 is CASSRGGQGAYEQFF. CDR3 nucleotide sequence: TGTGCCAGCAGCCGGGGGGGACAGGGGGCATATGAGCAGTTCTTC.

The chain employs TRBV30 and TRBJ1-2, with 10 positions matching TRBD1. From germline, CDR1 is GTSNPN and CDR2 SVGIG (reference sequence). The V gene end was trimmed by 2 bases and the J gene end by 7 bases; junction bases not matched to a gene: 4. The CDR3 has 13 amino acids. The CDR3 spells CAWSNRDRGGYTF. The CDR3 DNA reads TGTGCCTGGAGTAACCGGGACAGGGGTGGCTACACCTTC.

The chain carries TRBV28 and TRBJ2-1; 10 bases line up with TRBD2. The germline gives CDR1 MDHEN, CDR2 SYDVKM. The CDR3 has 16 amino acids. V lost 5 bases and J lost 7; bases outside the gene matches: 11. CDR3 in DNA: TGTGCCAGCAGTAGTAGGGGGCCTAGCGGGGGTAATGAGCAGTTCTTC. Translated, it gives CASSSRGPSGGNEQFF.

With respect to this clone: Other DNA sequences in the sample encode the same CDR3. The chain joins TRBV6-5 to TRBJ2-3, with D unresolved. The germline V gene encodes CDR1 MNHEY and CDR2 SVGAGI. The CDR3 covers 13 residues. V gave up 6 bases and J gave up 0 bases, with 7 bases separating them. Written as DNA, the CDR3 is TGTGCCAGCAGGGCTTCTAGCACAGATACGCAGTATTTT. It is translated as CASRASSTDTQYF.

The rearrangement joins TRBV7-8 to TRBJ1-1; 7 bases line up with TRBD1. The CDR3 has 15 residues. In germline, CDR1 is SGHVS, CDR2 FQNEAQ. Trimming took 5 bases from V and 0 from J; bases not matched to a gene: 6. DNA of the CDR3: TGTGCCAGCAGCGCGGCCGGGACAGTGAACACTGAAGCTTTCTTT. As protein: CASSAAGTVNTEAFF.

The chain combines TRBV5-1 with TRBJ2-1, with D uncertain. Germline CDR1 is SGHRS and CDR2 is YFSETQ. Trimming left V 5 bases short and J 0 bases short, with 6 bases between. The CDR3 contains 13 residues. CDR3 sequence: CASRSSSYNEQFF. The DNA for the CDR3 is TGCGCCAGCAGGTCCTCCTCCTACAATGAGCAGTTCTTC.

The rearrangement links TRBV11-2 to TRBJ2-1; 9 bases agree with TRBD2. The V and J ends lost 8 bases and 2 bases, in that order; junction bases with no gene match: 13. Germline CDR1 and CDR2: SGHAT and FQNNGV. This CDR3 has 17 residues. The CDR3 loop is CASGRRLADPAYNEQFF. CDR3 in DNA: TGTGCCAGCGGTCGAAGACTAGCGGACCCTGCCTACAATGAGCAGTTCTTC.

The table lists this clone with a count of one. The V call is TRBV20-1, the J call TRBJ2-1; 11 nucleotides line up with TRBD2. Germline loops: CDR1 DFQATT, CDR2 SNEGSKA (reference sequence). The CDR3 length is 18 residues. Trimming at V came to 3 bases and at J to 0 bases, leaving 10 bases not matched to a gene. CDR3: CSASHPTSGDYSYNEQFF. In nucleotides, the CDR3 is TGCAGTGCTAGTCACCCGACTAGCGGGGATTACTCCTACAATGAGCAGTTCTTC.

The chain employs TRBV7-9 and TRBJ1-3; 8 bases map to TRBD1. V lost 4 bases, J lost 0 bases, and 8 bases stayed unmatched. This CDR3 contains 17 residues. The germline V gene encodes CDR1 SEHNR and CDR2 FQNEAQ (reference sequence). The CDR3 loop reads CASSYTGGISSGNTIYF. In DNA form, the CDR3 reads TGTGCCAGCAGCTACACAGGGGGGATAAGCTCTGGAAACACCATATATTTT.

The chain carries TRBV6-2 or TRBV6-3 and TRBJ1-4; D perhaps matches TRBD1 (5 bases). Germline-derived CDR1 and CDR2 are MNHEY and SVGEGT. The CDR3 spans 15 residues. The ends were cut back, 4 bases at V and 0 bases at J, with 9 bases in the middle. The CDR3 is CASSSFRATNEKLFF. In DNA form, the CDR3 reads TGTGCCAGCAGTTCCTTCAGGGCAACTAATGAAAAACTGTTTTTT.

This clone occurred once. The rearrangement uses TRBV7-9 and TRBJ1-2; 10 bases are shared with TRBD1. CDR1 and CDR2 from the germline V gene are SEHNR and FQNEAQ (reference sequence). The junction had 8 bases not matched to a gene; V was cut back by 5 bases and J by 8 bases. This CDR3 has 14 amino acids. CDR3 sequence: CASSRAGTGVGYTF. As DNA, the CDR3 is TGTGCCAGCAGCCGGGCCGGGACAGGGGTCGGCTACACCTTC.

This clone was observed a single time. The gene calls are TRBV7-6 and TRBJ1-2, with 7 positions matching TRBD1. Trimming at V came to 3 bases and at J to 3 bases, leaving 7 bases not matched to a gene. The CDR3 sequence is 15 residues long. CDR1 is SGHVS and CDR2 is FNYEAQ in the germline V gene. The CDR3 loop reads CASSLQTGIDYGYTF. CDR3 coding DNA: TGTGCCAGCAGCTTGCAGACAGGGATAGACTATGGCTACACCTTC. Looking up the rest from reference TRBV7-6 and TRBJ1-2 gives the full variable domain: GAGVSQSPRYKVTKRGQDVALRCDPISGHVSLYWYRQALGQGPEFLTYFNYEAQQDKSGLPNDRFSAERPEGSISTLTIQRTEQRDSAMYRCASSLQTGIDYGYTFGSGTRLTVV.

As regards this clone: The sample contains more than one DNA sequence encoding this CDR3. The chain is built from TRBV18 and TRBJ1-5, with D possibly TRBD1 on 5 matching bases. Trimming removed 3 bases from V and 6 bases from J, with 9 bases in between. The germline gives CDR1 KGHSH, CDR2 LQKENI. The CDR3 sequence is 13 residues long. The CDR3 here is CASSPGGSQPQHF. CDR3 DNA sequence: TGTGCCAGCTCACCGGGGGGTAGTCAGCCCCAGCATTTT. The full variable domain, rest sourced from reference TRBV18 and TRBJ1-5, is NAGVMQNPRHLVRRRGQEARLRCSPMKGHSHVYWYRQLPEEGLKFMVYLQKENIIDESGMPKERFSAEFPKEGPSILRIQQVVRGDSAAYFCASSPGGSQPQHFGDGTRLSIL.

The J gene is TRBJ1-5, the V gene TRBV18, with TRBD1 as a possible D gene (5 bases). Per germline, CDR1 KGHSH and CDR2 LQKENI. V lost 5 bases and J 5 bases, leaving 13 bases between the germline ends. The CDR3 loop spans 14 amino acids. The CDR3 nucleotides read TGTGCCAGCTCATTGTTGGGGGAGGATCAGCCCCAGCATTTT. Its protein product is CASSLLGEDQPQHF.

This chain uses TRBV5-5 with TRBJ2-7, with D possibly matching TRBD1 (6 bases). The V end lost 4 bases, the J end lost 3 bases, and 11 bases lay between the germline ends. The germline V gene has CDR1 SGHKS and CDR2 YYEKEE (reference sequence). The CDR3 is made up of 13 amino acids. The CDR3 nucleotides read TGTGCCAGCAGCCTGGACAGTCTCTACGAGCAGTACTTC. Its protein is CASSLDSLYEQYF. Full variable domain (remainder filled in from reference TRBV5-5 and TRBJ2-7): DAGVTQSPTHLIKTRGQQVTLRCSPISGHKSVSWYQQVLGQGPQFIFQYYEKEERGRGNFPDRFSARQFPNYSSELNVNALLLGDSALYLCASSLDSLYEQYFGPGTRLTVT.

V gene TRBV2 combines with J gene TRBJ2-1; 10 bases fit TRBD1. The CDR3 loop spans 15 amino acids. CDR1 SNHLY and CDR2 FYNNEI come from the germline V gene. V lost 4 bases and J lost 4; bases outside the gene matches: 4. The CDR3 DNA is TGTGCCAGCAGTGGGACAGGGGGTTCGTACAATGAGCAGTTCTTC. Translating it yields CASSGTGGSYNEQFF.

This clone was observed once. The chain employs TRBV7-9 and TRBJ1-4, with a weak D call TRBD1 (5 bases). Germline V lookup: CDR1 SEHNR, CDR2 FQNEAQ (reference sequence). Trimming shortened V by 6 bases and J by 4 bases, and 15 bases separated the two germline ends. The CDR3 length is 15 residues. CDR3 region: CASRPSGGFNEKLFF. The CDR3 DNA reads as TGTGCCAGCAGACCCTCGGGGGGGTTTAATGAAAAACTGTTTTTT. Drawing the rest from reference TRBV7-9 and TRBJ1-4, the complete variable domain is DTGVSQNPRHKITKRGQNVTFRCDPISEHNRLYWYRQTLGQGPEFLTYFQNEAQLEKSRLLSDRFSAERPKGSFSTLEIQRTEQGDSAMYLCASRPSGGFNEKLFFGSGTQLSVL.

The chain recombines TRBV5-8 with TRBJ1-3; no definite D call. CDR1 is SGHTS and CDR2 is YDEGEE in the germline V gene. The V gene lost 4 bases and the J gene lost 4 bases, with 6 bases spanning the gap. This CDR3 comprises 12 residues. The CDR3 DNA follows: TGTGCCAGCAGCACCAGGGGAAACACCATATATTTT. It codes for CASSTRGNTIYF.

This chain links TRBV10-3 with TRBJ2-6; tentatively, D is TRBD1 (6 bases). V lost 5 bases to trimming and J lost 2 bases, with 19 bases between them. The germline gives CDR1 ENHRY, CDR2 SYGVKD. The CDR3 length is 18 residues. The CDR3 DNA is TGTGCCATCAGTCGAACAACAGGGTCCATTGCTGGGGCCAACGTCCTGACTTTC. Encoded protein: CAISRTTGSIAGANVLTF.

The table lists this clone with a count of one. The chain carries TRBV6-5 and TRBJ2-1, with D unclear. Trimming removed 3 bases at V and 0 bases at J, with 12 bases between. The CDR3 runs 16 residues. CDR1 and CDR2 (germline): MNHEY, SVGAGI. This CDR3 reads CASSYEAGFSYNEQFF. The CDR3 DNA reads TGTGCCAGCAGTTATGAGGCTGGGTTCTCCTACAATGAGCAGTTCTTC.

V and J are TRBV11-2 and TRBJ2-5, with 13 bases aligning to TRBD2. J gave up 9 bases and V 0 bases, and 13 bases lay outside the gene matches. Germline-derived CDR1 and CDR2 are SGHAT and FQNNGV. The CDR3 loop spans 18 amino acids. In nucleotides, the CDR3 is TGTGCCAGCAGCTTAGAGCCCGGGACTAGCGGGGTAGTAGGGTCCCAGTACTTC. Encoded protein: CASSLEPGTSGVVGSQYF.

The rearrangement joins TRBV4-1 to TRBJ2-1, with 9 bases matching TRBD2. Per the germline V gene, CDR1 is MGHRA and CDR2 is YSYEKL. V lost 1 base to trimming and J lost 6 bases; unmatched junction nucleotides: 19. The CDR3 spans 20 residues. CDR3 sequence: CASSQGTAGGLGGSFNEQFF. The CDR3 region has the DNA TGCGCCAGCAGCCAAGGCACGGCGGGGGGGCTCGGAGGTAGTTTCAATGAGCAGTTCTTC.

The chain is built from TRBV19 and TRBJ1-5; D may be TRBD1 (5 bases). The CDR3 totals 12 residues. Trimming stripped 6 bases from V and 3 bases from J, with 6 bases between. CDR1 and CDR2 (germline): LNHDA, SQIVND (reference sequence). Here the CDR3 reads CASRQANQPQHF. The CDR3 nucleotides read TGTGCCAGTAGACAGGCCAATCAGCCCCAGCATTTT.

The CDR3, as DNA: TGTGCCAGCAGCTTAGAGCGGGAAGCGGGGGACCGAGCCCAGTACTTC. Its translation: CASSLEREAGDRAQYF. V usage is TRBV7-9 and J usage is TRBJ2-5; 8 bases align to TRBD2. The germline gives CDR1 SEHNR, CDR2 FQNEAQ (reference sequence). The CDR3 length is 16 residues. V trimming: 1 base; J trimming: 9 bases; junction bases outside the gene matches: 13.

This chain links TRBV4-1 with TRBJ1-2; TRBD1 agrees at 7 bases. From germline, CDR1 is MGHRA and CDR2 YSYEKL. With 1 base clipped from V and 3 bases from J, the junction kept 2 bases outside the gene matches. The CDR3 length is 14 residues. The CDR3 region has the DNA TGCGCCAGCAGCCAAGCAGGGGGTCACTATGGCTACACCTTC. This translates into CASSQAGGHYGYTF.

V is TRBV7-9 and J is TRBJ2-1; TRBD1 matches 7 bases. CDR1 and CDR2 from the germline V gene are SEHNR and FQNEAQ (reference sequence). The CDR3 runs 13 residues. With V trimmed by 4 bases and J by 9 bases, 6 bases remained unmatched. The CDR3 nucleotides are TGTGCCAGCAGCTCAAAACAGGGGAGTGAGCAGTTCTTC. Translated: CASSSKQGSEQFF.